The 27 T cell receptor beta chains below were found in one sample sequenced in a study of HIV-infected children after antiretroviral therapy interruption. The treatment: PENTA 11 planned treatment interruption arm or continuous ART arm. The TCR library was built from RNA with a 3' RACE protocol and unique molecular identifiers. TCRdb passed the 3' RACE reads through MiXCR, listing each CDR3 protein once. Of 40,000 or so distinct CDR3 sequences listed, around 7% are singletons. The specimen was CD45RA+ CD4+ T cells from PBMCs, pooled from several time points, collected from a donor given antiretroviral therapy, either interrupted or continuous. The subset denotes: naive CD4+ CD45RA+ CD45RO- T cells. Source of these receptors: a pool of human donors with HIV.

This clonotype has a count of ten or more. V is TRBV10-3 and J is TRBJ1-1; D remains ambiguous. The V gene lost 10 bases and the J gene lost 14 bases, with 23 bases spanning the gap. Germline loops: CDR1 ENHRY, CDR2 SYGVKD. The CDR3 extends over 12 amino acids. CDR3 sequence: CASGDQTSEVFF. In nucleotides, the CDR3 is TGTGCCAGCGGTGATCAAACATCAGAAGTCTTCTTT.

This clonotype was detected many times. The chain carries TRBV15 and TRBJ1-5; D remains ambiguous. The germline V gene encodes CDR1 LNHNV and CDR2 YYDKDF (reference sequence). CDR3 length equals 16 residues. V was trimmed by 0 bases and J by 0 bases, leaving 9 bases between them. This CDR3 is CATSRDGRTSNQPQHF. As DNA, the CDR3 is TGTGCCACCAGCAGAGATGGGAGGACTAGCAATCAGCCCCAGCATTTT.

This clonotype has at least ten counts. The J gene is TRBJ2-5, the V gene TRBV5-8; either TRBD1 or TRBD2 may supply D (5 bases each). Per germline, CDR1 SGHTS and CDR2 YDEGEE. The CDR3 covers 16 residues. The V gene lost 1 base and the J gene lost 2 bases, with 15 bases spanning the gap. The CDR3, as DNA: TGTGCCAGCAGCTTGTGGGGGTCCGGGGTACAAGAGACCCAGTACTTC. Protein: CASSLWGSGVQETQYF.

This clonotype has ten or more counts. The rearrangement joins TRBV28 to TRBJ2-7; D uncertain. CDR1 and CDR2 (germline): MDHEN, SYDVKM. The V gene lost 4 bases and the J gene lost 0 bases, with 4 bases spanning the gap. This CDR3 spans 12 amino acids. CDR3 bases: TGTGCCAGCAGTTCCAGCTCCTACGAGCAGTACTTC. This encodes CASSSSSYEQYF.

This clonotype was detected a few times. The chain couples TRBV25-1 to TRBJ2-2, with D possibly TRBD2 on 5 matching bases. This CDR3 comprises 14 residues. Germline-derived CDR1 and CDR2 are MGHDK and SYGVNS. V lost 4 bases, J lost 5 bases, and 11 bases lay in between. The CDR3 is CASSATGKTGELFF. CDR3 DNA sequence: TGTGCCAGCAGTGCTACGGGAAAAACCGGGGAGCTGTTTTTT.

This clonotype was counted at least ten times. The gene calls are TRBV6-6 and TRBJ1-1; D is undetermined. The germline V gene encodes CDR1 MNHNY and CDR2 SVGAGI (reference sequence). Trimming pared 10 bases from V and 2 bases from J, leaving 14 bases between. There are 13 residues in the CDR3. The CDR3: CATVLISNTEAFF. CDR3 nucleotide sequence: TGTGCCACCGTACTGATATCTAACACTGAAGCTTTCTTT.

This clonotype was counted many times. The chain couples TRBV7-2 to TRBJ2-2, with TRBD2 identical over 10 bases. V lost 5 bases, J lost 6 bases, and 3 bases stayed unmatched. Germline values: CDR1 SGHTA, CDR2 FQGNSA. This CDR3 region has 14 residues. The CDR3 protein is CASSQGTSAGELFF. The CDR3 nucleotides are TGTGCCAGCAGCCAGGGGACTAGCGCCGGGGAGCTGTTTTTT.

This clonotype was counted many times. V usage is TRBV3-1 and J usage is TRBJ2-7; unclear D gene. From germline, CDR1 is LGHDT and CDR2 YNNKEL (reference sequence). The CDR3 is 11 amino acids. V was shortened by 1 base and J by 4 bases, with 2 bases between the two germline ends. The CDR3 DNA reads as TGTGCCAGCAGCCAAGTTTACGAGCAGTACTTC. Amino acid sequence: CASSQVYEQYF.

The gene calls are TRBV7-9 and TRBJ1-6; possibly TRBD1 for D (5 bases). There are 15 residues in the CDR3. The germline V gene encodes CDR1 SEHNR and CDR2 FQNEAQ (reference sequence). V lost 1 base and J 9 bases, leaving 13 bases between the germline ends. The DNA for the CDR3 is TGTGCCAGCAGCTTAGGCGGTCAGGGTCGTTCACCCCTCCACTTT. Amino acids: CASSLGGQGRSPLHF.

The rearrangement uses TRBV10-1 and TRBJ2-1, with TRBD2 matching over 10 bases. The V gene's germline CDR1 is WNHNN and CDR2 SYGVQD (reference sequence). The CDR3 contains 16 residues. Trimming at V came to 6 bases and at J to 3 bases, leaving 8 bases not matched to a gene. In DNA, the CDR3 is TGCGCCAGCAGCTTCGTAACTAGCGGGGACTACAATGAGCAGTTCTTC. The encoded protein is CASSFVTSGDYNEQFF.

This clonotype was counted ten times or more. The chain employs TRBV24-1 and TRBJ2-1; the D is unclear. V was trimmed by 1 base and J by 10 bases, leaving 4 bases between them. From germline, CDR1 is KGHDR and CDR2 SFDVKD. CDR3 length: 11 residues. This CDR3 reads CATSDFGEQFF. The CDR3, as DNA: TGTGCCACCAGTGATTTCGGGGAGCAGTTCTTC.

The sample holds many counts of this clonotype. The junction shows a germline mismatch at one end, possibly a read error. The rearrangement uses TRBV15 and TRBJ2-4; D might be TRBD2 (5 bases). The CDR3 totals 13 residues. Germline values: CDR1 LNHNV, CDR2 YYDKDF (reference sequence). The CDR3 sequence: CASSRGHQNTLYF. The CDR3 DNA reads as TGTGCTAGCAGTAGAGGGCATCAAAACACCTTGTACTTT.

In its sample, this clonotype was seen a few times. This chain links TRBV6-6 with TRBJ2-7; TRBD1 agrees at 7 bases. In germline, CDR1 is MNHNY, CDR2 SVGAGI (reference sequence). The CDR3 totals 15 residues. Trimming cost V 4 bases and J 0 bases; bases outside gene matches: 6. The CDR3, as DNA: TGTGCCAGCAGTTCCACCCGACAGGGCTCCTACGAGCAGTACTTC. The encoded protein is CASSSTRQGSYEQYF.

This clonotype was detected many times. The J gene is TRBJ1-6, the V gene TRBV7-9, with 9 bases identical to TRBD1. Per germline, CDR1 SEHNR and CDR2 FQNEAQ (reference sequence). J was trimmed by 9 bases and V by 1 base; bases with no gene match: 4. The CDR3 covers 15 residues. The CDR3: CASSLVQGAVSPLHF. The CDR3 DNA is TGTGCCAGCAGCTTAGTACAGGGGGCGGTTTCACCCCTCCACTTT.

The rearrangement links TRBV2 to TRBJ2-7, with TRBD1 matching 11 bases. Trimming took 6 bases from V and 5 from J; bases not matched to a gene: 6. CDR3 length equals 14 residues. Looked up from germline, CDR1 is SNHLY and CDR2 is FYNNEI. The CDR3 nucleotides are TGTGCCAGCAGCTGGGACAGGGGGTACAACGAGCAGTACTTC. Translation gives CASSWDRGYNEQYF.

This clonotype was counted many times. CDR3 loop: CSVQTDRDYEQYF. Written as DNA, the CDR3 is TGCAGCGTCCAAACTGACAGGGACTACGAGCAGTACTTC. The J gene is TRBJ2-7, the V gene TRBV29-1; 7 bases map to TRBD1. The CDR3 is made up of 13 amino acids. V shed 6 bases, J shed 3 bases, and the junction held 8 bases outside the gene matches. CDR1 is SQVTM, CDR2 ANQGSEA, per germline.

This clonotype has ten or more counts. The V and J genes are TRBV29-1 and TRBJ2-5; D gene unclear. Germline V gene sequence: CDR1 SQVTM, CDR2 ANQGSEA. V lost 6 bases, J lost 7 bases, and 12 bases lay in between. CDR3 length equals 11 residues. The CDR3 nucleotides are TGCAGCGTCGAGTCCGGGTCGACCCAGTACTTC. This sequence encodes CSVESGSTQYF. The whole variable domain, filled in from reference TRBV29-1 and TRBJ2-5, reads SAVISQKPSRDICQRGTSLTIQCQVDSQVTMMFWYRQQPGQSLTLIATANQGSEATYESGFVIDKFPISRPNLTFSTLTVSNMSPEDSSIYLCSVESGSTQYFGPGTRLLVL.

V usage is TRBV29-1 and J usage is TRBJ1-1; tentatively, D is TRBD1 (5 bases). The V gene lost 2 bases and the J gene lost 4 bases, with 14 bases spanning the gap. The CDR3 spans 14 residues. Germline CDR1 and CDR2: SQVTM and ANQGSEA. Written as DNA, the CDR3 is TGCAGCGTTGAATCGGGGCTTGGGGTCACTGAAGCTTTCTTT. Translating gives CSVESGLGVTEAFF.

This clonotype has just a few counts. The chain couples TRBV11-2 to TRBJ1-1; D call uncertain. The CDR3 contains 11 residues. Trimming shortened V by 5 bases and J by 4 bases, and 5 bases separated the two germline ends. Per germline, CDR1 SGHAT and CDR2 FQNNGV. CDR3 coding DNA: TGTGCCAGCAGCGGTGGCACTGAAGCTTTCTTT. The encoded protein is CASSGGTEAFF.

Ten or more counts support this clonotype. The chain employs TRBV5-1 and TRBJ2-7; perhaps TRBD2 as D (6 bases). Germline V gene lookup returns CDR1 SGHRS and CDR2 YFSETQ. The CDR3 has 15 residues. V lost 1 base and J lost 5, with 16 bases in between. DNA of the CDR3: TGCGCCAGCAGCTTGAGCCCGACTAGTCTCCACGAGCAGTACTTC. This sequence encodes CASSLSPTSLHEQYF.

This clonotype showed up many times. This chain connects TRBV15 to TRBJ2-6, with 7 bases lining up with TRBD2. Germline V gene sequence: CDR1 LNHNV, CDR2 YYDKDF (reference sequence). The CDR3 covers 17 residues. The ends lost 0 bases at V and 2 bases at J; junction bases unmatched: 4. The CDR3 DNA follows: TGTGCCACCAGCAGAGATCGGGGGGTTCCTGGGGCCAACGTCCTGACTTTC. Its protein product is CATSRDRGVPGANVLTF.

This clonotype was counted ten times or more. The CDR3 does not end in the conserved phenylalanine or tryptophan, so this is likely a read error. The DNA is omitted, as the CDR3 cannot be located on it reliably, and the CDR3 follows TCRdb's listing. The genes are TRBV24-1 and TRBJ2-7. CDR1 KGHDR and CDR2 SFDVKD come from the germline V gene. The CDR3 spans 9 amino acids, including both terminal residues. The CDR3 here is CATSDLHRS.

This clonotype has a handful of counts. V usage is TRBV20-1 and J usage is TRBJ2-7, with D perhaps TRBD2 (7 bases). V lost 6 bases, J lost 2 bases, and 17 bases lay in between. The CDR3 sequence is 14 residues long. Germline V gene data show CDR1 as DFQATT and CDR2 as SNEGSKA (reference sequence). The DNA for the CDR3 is TGCAGTGCCCGTCCCTTGGGGGGGCCCTACGAGCAGTACTTC. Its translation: CSARPLGGPYEQYF.

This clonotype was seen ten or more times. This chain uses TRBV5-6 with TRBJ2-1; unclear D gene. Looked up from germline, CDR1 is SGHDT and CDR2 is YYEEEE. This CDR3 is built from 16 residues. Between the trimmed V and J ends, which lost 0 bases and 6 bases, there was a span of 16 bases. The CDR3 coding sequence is TGTGCCAGCAGCTTGGAAAAGGGCAAGGCTAGCAATGAGCAGTTCTTC. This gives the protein CASSLEKGKASNEQFF. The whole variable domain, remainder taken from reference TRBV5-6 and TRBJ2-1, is DAGVTQSPTHLIKTRGQQVTLRCSPKSGHDTVSWYQQALGQGPQFIFQYYEEEERQRGNFPDRFSGHQFPNYSSELNVNALLLGDSALYLCASSLEKGKASNEQFFGPGTRLTVL.

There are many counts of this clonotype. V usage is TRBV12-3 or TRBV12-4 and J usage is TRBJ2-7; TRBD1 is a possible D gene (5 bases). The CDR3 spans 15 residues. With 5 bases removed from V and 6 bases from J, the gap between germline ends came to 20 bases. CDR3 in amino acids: CASSPETSKGIEQYF. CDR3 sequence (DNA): TGTGCCAGCAGTCCCGAAACGTCAAAGGGGATCGAGCAGTACTTC.

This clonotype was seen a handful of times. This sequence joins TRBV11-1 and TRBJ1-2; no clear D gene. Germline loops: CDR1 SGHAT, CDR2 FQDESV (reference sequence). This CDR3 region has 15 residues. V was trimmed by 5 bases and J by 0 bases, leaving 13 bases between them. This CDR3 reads CASSPSGRANYGYTF. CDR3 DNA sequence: TGTGCCAGCAGCCCGTCTGGCAGAGCTAACTATGGCTACACCTTC.

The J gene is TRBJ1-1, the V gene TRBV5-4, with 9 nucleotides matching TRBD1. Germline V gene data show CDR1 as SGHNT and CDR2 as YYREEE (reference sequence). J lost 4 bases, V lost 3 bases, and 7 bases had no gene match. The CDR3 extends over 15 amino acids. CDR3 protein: CASSWGTGMGTEAFF. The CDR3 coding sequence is TGTGCCAGCAGCTGGGGGACAGGGATGGGCACTGAAGCTTTCTTT.